This TCR beta chain was sequenced during a study of technical replicates of blood from several donors. The repertoire was sequenced with immunoSEQ multiplex PCR; TCRdb's copy has only in-frame clones and lacks some. The sample yields fewer than 75,000 clones, roughly 93% seen once. Trimming removed 0 bases at V and 2 bases at J, with 9 bases between. The CDR3 runs to 15 residues. Germline CDR1 MRHNA, CDR2 SNTAGT. This chain connects TRBV6-4 to TRBJ2-3; D is undetermined. The sequencing sample was made of T cells isolated from PBMCs. The sequence was collected from a human donor in good health. CDR3 bases: TGTGCCAGCAGTGACTCGAGGCTATTCACAGATACGCAGTATTTT. Encoded protein: CASSDSRLFTDTQYF.